This T cell receptor beta chain was captured in a study of cytomegalovirus exposure and HLA in healthy donors. Study conclusions and caveats: Generally TCR sequences proved uncommon, though certain public TCRs appeared in numerous donors.

Of note for this clone: Its specificity is unknown.

The germline V gene has CDR1 LNHDA and CDR2 SQIVND (reference sequence). The V end lost 3 bases, the J end lost 6 bases, and 15 bases lay between the germline ends. The CDR3 runs 15 residues. The donors were members of the validation cohort, which comprised roughly 120 subjects and was separate from the first cohort of more than 500 subjects. Measured with immunoSEQ multiplex PCR; TCRdb has only the in-frame clones, and not every one. The repertoire has approximately 56,000 clones, around nine tenths of them found once; the top ten carry 0.95% to 1.3%. J is TRBJ2-1 and V is TRBV19; D uncertain. This receptor was obtained from a man between 18 and 35 years old in good health and CMV-seronegative. Sequencing was carried out using PBMCs. CDR3 amino acids: CASSITDQVGNEQFF. Here the CDR3 DNA reads TGTGCCAGTAGTATTACCGACCAGGTGGGCAATGAGCAGTTCTTC.